Each of the 11 T cell receptor beta chains below was sequenced from the same sample in a study of cytomegalovirus exposure and HLA in healthy donors. The protocol was immunoSEQ multiplex PCR, while the TCRdb copy is restricted to in-frame clones and leaves out a portion. The table lists a few hundred thousand clones, around 91% of them singletons. The material sequenced was PBMCs. The source is a woman younger than 35 in good health and CMV-seronegative.

The rearrangement uses TRBV6-5 and TRBJ2-7; 7 bases fit TRBD2. J was trimmed by 3 bases and V by 0 bases; bases with no gene match: 2. The CDR3 has 14 residues. Per germline, CDR1 MNHEY and CDR2 SVGAGI. The CDR3 spells CASSYSRENYEQYF. The CDR3 coding sequence is TGTGCCAGCAGTTACTCGCGGGAGAACTACGAGCAGTACTTC.

As regards this clone: The sample contains more than one DNA sequence encoding this CDR3. The chain joins TRBV4-1 to TRBJ1-3; possibly TRBD1 for D (5 bases). The CDR3 contains 16 residues. Germline lookup yields CDR1 MGHRA and CDR2 YSYEKL. V dropped 0 bases and J dropped 2 bases, with 11 bases sitting between them. CDR3 protein: CASSQDRQGTGNTIYF. DNA for the CDR3: TGCGCCAGCAGCCAAGATAGGCAGGGCACTGGAAACACCATATATTTT.

The chain links TRBV5-1 to TRBJ2-5, with D maybe TRBD2 (6 bases). V was shortened by 4 bases and J by 3 bases, with 13 bases between the two germline ends. This CDR3 contains 14 residues. Germline V CDR1 and CDR2: SGHRS, YFSETQ. CDR3 residues: CASSPTRGKETQYF. CDR3 DNA: TGCGCCAGCAGCCCCACCCGGGGGAAAGAGACCCAGTACTTC.

This sequence joins TRBV27 and TRBJ2-6; 10 bases are shared with TRBD1. The CDR3 is 18 residues long. Trimming removed 4 bases from V and 1 base from J; junction bases left unmatched: 7. Germline CDR1 is MNHEY and CDR2 is SMNVEV (reference sequence). CDR3 sequence reads: CASSSGDRGLSGANVLTF. The CDR3 nucleotides read TGTGCCAGCAGTTCCGGGGACAGGGGCTTGTCTGGGGCCAACGTCCTGACTTTC.

The rearrangement links TRBV21-1 to TRBJ1-1. TRBV21-1 is recorded as a pseudogene. The CDR3 has 15 amino acids. The CDR3 reads CASSKDGKANTEAFF. The CDR3 bases are TGTGCCAGCAGCAAAGACGGGAAGGCGAACACTGAAGCTTTCTTT.

The chain combines TRBV4-1 with TRBJ2-3; 9 bases are shared with TRBD2. The CDR3 extends over 17 amino acids. Germline V CDR1 and CDR2: MGHRA, YSYEKL. With V trimmed by 0 bases and J by 3 bases, 7 bases remained unmatched. The CDR3 protein is CASSQDLPSGVTDTQYF. The CDR3 DNA sequence: TGCGCCAGCAGCCAAGATCTTCCTAGCGGGGTGACAGATACGCAGTATTTT.

The chain is built from TRBV5-1 and TRBJ1-2, with 7 bases identical to TRBD1. The ends lost 1 base at V and 4 bases at J; junction bases unmatched: 7. This CDR3 spans 15 amino acids. CDR1 SGHRS and CDR2 YFSETQ come from the germline V gene. CDR3 sequence reads: CASSLREGAVYGYTF. For the CDR3, the DNA is TGCGCCAGCAGCTTGCGGGAGGGGGCCGTCTATGGCTACACCTTC.

This clone was seen only once. This sequence joins TRBV5-1 and TRBJ2-7; 8 positions agree with TRBD1. J lost 2 bases, V lost 2 bases, and 6 bases had no gene match. The CDR3 runs 15 residues. Germline loops: CDR1 SGHRS, CDR2 YFSETQ. The CDR3 spells CASSFLQGDTYEQYF. CDR3 nucleotide sequence: TGCGCCAGCAGCTTCTTACAGGGGGACACCTACGAGCAGTACTTC.

The chain couples TRBV18 to TRBJ2-7; 7 bases are a match to TRBD2. CDR1 KGHSH and CDR2 LQKENI come from the germline V gene. Trimming at V came to 0 bases and at J to 1 base, leaving 6 bases not matched to a gene. The CDR3 sequence is 16 residues long. CDR3: CASSPPGRVSSYEQYF. The CDR3 bases are TGTGCCAGCTCACCACCGGGGAGGGTGAGTTCCTACGAGCAGTACTTC.

The rearrangement links TRBV28 to TRBJ2-1, with 7 nucleotides matching TRBD1. Trimming at V came to 7 bases and at J to 1 base, leaving 4 bases not matched to a gene. Germline V gene data show CDR1 as MDHEN and CDR2 as SYDVKM. The CDR3 runs 14 residues. The chain's CDR3 is CASTGGTSYNEQFF. The CDR3 DNA follows: TGTGCCAGCACAGGGGGAACGTCCTACAATGAGCAGTTCTTC.

The rearrangement uses TRBV28 and TRBJ1-5; 8 nucleotides match TRBD1. The V and J ends lost 3 bases and 2 bases, in that order; junction bases with no gene match: 9. The germline V gene encodes CDR1 MDHEN and CDR2 SYDVKM. The CDR3 covers 17 residues. The CDR3: CASSLRAGGFGNQPQHF. The CDR3 DNA is TGTGCCAGCAGTTTGAGGGCAGGGGGCTTTGGCAATCAGCCCCAGCATTTT.